This passage covers 10 T cell receptor beta chains from one sample sequenced in a study of cytomegalovirus exposure and HLA in healthy donors. PCR primers comprised 60 Vbeta and 13 Jbeta primers. The repertoire was sequenced with immunoSEQ multiplex PCR; TCRdb's copy has only in-frame clones and lacks some. The table has about 160,000 clones, 80% to 85% seen once; the top ten hold roughly 8%. The specimen was PBMCs. These receptors originate from a male donor in good health and CMV-seropositive.

J is TRBJ1-4 and V is TRBV27; 9 nucleotides agree with TRBD1. The V gene end was trimmed by 6 bases and the J gene end by 4 bases; junction bases not matched to a gene: 3. Germline V lookup: CDR1 MNHEY, CDR2 SMNVEV (reference sequence). The CDR3 totals 14 residues. CDR3 amino acids: CASSRQGGNEKLFF. CDR3 DNA sequence: TGTGCCAGCAGCCGACAGGGGGGTAATGAAAAACTGTTTTTT.

V usage is TRBV5-4 and J usage is TRBJ2-1; D is perhaps TRBD1 (6 bases). This CDR3 has 15 residues. Germline loops: CDR1 SGHNT, CDR2 YYREEE (reference sequence). Trimming took 0 bases from V and 4 from J, leaving 11 bases between them. CDR3 region: CASSLAPDSYNEQFF. CDR3 DNA: TGTGCCAGCAGCTTGGCCCCGGACAGTTACAATGAGCAGTTCTTC.

A single count supports this clone. This chain links TRBV30 with TRBJ1-1; D remains unclear. The CDR3 sequence is 15 residues long. Trimming cost V 0 bases and J 2 bases, with 13 bases left between them. The germline CDR1 and CDR2 sequences are GTSNPN and SVGIG (reference sequence). The CDR3 DNA follows: TGTGCCTGGAGTGTATCCCTAAATCGTAACACTGAAGCTTTCTTT. This gives the protein CAWSVSLNRNTEAFF.

The chain uses TRBV27 and TRBJ1-6; D is ambiguous. Trimming removed 7 bases at V and 6 bases at J, with 13 bases between. The CDR3 is 14 amino acids. Germline loops: CDR1 MNHEY, CDR2 SMNVEV (reference sequence). The CDR3 loop is CASTGMRGNSPLHF. CDR3 coding DNA: TGTGCCAGCACGGGGATGCGGGGTAATTCACCCCTCCACTTT.

This clone has only one observation. V is TRBV6-1 and J is TRBJ2-5, with 9 positions matching TRBD2. Losses at the gene ends were 0 bases for V and 1 base for J; bases not matched to a gene: 0. The CDR3 contains 15 residues. Germline values: CDR1 MNHNS, CDR2 SASEGT. DNA for the CDR3: TGTGCCAGCAGTGAAGCTAGCGGGGGCCAAGAGACCCAGTACTTC. Its protein is CASSEASGGQETQYF.

This clone was counted only a few times. The V gene is TRBV6-6, the J gene TRBJ1-6; no definite D call. CDR1 is MNHNY, CDR2 SVGAGI, per germline (reference sequence). V was shortened by 6 bases and J by 7 bases, with 13 bases between the two germline ends. This CDR3 region has 14 residues. CDR3 amino acids: CASSGIASNSPLHF. DNA for the CDR3: TGTGCCAGCAGCGGAATAGCCTCGAATTCACCCCTCCACTTT.

The chain combines TRBV27 with TRBJ2-2; D is ambiguous. V was shortened by 7 bases and J by 5 bases, with 11 bases between the two germline ends. The CDR3 totals 13 residues. Germline CDR1 reads MNHEY; CDR2 reads SMNVEV (reference sequence). The DNA for the CDR3 is TGTGCCAGCACGAGAGAATCGACCGGGGAGCTGTTTTTT. This translates into CASTRESTGELFF.

The V call is TRBV10-3, the J call TRBJ1-5, with a tentative D call TRBD1 (5 bases). CDR3 size: 13 residues. V was trimmed by 4 bases and J by 7 bases, leaving 11 bases between them. Per germline, CDR1 ENHRY and CDR2 SYGVKD. CDR3 loop: CAISGGGFQPQHF. CDR3 nucleotide sequence: TGTGCCATCAGTGGGGGGGGGTTCCAGCCCCAGCATTTT.

This clone occurred once. A read error may produce the germline difference seen at one junction end. The gene calls are TRBV4-3 and TRBJ2-6, with D possibly matching TRBD1 (5 bases). Per germline, CDR1 LGHNA and CDR2 YSLEER. CDR3 size: 16 residues. CDR3 loop: CASSQDALAGANGLTF. In nucleotides, the CDR3 is TGCGCCAGCAGCCAAGATGCGCTCGCTGGGGCCAACGGCCTGACTTTC.

A few counts support this clone. The chain uses TRBV9 and TRBJ2-7, with 14 bases identical to TRBD2. The CDR3 length is 15 residues. From germline, CDR1 is SGDLS and CDR2 YYNGEE. The V segment lost 5 bases and the J segment 4 bases; nucleotides outside the gene matches: 5. CDR3 residues: CASSEGTSGSYEQYF. The CDR3 bases are TGTGCCAGCAGTGAAGGGACTAGCGGGAGTTACGAGCAGTACTTC. The full variable domain, with the rest looked up from reference TRBV9 and TRBJ2-7, is DSGVTQTPKHLITATGQRVTLRCSPRSGDLSVYWYQQSLDQGLQFLIQYYNGEERAKGNILERFSAQQFPDLHSELNLSSLELGDSALYFCASSEGTSGSYEQYFGPGTRLTVT.